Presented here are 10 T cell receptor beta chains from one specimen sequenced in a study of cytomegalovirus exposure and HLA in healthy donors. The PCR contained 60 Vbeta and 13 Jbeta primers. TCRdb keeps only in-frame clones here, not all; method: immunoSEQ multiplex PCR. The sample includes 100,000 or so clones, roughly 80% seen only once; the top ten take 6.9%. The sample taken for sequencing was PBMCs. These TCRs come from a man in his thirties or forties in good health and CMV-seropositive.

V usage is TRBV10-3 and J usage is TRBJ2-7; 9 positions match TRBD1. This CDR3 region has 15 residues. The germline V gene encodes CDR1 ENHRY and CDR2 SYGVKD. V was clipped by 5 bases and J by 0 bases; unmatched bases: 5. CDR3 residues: CAISSGQGLSYEQYF. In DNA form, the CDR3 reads TGTGCCATCAGTTCGGGACAGGGACTCTCCTACGAGCAGTACTTC.

The DNA of the CDR3 is TGCGCCAGCAGCCAATTGGGGCTAGCGGGGGGGCCTCGGACAGATACGCAGTATTTT. Its protein product is CASSQLGLAGGPRTDTQYF. This sequence joins TRBV4-1 and TRBJ2-3; TRBD2 aligns across 12 bases. The V gene's germline CDR1 is MGHRA and CDR2 YSYEKL. The CDR3 totals 19 residues. The V gene end was trimmed by 2 bases and the J gene end by 3 bases; junction bases not matched to a gene: 12.

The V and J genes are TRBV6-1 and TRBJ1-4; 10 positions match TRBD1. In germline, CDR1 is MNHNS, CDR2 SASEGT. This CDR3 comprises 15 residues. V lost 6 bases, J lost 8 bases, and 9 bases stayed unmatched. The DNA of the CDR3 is TGTGCCAGCAGCCCCGGACAGGGGGGAAGGGAAAAACTGTTTTTT. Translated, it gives CASSPGQGGREKLFF.

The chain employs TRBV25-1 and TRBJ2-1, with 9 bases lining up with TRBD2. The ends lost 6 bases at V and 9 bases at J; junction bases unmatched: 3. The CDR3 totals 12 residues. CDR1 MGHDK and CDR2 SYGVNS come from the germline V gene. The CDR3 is CASSGTSSEQFF. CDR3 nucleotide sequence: TGTGCCAGCAGCGGGACTAGCAGTGAGCAGTTCTTC.

CDR3 loop: CASSERGRVYEQYF. The CDR3 DNA reads as TGTGCCAGCAGTGAAAGGGGCAGGGTCTACGAGCAGTACTTC. The chain is built from TRBV2 and TRBJ2-7; a possible D gene is TRBD1 (5 bases). Trimming shortened V by 2 bases and J by 3 bases, and 11 bases separated the two germline ends. CDR1 and CDR2 (germline): SNHLY, FYNNEI. The CDR3 consists of 14 residues. Full variable domain (remainder filled in from reference TRBV2 and TRBJ2-7): EPEVTQTPSHQVTQMGQEVILRCVPISNHLYFYWYRQILGQKVEFLVSFYNNEISEKSEIFDDQFSVERPDGSNFTLKIRSTKLEDSAMYFCASSERGRVYEQYFGPGTRLTVT.

This CDR3 reads CASSPGTTQETQYF. DNA for the CDR3: TGTGCCAGCAGCCCGGGGACTACCCAAGAGACCCAGTACTTC. V and J are TRBV5-8 and TRBJ2-5; 7 bases are shared with TRBD2. J gave up 1 base and V 4 bases, and 4 bases lay outside the gene matches. The CDR3 consists of 14 residues. Germline CDR1 SGHTS, CDR2 YDEGEE.

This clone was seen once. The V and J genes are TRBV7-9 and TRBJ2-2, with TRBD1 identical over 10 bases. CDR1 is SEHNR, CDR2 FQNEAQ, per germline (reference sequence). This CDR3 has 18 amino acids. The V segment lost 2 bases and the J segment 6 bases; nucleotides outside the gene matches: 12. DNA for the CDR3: TGTGCCAGCAGCTTACCGACAGGGGGCCCTAAGAAGGCCGGGGAGCTGTTTTTT. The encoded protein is CASSLPTGGPKKAGELFF. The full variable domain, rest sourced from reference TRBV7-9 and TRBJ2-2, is DTGVSQNPRHKITKRGQNVTFRCDPISEHNRLYWYRQTLGQGPEFLTYFQNEAQLEKSRLLSDRFSAERPKGSFSTLEIQRTEQGDSAMYLCASSLPTGGPKKAGELFFGEGSRLTVL.

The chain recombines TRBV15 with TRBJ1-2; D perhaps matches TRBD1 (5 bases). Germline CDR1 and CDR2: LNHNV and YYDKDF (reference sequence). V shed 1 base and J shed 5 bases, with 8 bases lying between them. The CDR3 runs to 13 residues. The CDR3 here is CATSRAGGYGYTF. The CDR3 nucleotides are TGTGCCACCAGCAGAGCGGGGGGTTATGGCTACACCTTC.

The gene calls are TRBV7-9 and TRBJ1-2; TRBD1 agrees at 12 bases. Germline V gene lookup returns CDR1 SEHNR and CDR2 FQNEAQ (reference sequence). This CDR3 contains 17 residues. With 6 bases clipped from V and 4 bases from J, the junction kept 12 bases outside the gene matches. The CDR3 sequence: CASSASGTGGVGYGYTF. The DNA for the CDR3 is TGTGCCAGCAGTGCCAGCGGGACAGGGGGCGTGGGCTATGGCTACACCTTC.

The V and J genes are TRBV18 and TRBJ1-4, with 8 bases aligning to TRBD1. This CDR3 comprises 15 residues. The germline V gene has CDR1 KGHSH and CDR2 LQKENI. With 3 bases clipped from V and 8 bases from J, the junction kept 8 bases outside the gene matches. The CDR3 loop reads CASSPREDREEKLFF. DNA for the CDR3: TGTGCCAGCTCACCCAGGGAGGACAGGGAAGAAAAACTGTTTTTT.